This T cell receptor (beta chain) was sequenced in a study of shared clonotypes between healthy human individuals. In germline, CDR1 is MNHNS, CDR2 SASEGT. The CDR3 runs to 13 residues. V shed 7 bases and J shed 2 bases, with 11 bases lying between them. TCRdb's table, derived via immunoSEQ multiplex PCR, lists solely in-frame clones and lacks some. This sample has about 2 million clones; 85% to 95% occur once, and the top ten carry 0.1% to 0.15%. This clone was observed once. Recent acute infections and vaccinations were absent in the healthy HIV-negative adult donors. This TCR came from a man between 18 and 29 years old in good health. The sample consisted of naive CD4+ T cells sorted from blood. Subset defined: CD45RA+ positively selected. This sequence joins TRBV6-1 and TRBJ2-5; a possible D gene is TRBD1 (6 bases). CDR3 region: CASMQGIQETQYF. DNA for the CDR3: TGTGCCAGCATGCAGGGGATTCAAGAGACCCAGTACTTC.